This T cell receptor beta chain was profiled in a study of graft-versus-host responses after intestinal transplantation. Study-wide context: Each recipient received a multivisceral, liver-intestinal, or isolated intestinal graft. Once they had received anti-thymocyte globulin induction, all recipients took tacrolimus and steroids for approximately 3 years.

The CDR3 is made up of 16 amino acids. Looked up from germline, CDR1 is LNHDA and CDR2 is SQIVND (reference sequence). V shed 5 bases and J 4 bases; nucleotides not matched to a gene: 11. The protocol was immunoSEQ multiplex PCR, while the TCRdb copy is restricted to in-frame clones and leaves out a portion. The sample has about 120,000 clones, 93% seen once. A remark on this clone: Its antigen remains unknown.

Findings of the study overall: Peak circulating GvH clone levels tracked with early post-transplant HvG declines. GvH clones were identified in recipient marrow, with some first appearing in ileum or blood.

The genes are TRBV19 and TRBJ2-7; 10 bases map to TRBD2. Sample: unstimulated CD8+ T cells sorted from spleen or lymph node cells, taken before transplant. The TCR originated in a human donor who was the organ donor for an intestinal transplant. The CDR3 sequence: CASSPFLAGGGYEQYF. The CDR3 coding sequence is TGTGCCAGTAGTCCCTTTTTAGCGGGAGGCGGGTACGAGCAGTACTTC. Variable domain in full (rest from reference TRBV19 and TRBJ2-7): DGGITQSPKYLFRKEGQNVTLSCEQNLNHDAMYWYRQDPGQGLRLIYYSQIVNDFQKGDIAEGYSVSREKKESFPLTVTSAQKNPTAFYLCASSPFLAGGGYEQYFGPGTRLTVT.